This TCR beta chain derives from a study of T cell changes during pregnancy in multiple sclerosis. CDR1 and CDR2 from the germline V gene are SGDLS and YYNGEE. The germline V and J ends were trimmed by 1 base and 1 base, with 21 bases remaining between them. This CDR3 contains 19 residues. Using immunoSEQ multiplex PCR, the repertoire was profiled, and TCRdb retains in-frame clones only, with some absent. This table has tens of thousands of clones, approximately 92% appearing once. Sequenced here: peripheral blood, sampled after pregnancy. The chain employs TRBV9 and TRBJ1-3; D uncertain. The clonotype comes from a female donor with multiple sclerosis, enrolled in a pregnancy study. The CDR3 is CASSVRPRAEVISGNTIYF. CDR3 coding DNA: TGTGCCAGCAGCGTACGACCCAGAGCTGAGGTTATTTCTGGAAACACCATATATTTT.